These 8 T cell receptor beta chains were sequenced from one sample in a study of cytomegalovirus exposure and HLA in healthy donors. A multiplex PCR was run with 60 Vbeta primers and 13 Jbeta primers. Profiled with immunoSEQ multiplex PCR; TCRdb holds only in-frame clones, not every one. The sample has about 65,000 clones, approximately 80% seen once. Sequences were obtained from PBMCs. Receptors were obtained from a girl between 5 and 17 years old in good health and CMV-seropositive.

This sequence joins TRBV7-9 and TRBJ2-5; D unresolved. The CDR3 is 16 amino acids. Germline-derived CDR1 and CDR2 are SEHNR and FQNEAQ (reference sequence). The V end was cut by 8 bases, the J end by 1 base, with 20 bases between. The CDR3 DNA reads as TGTGCCAGCGACCCCCCCGCGGTGGGTTCCCAAGAGACCCAGTACTTC. It translates to CASDPPAVGSQETQYF.

This chain uses TRBV10-3 with TRBJ2-7, with 11 bases identical to TRBD1. After removal of 6 bases from V and 5 bases from J, the junction contained 9 bases not matched to a gene. The CDR3 has 15 residues. Germline V gene sequence: CDR1 ENHRY, CDR2 SYGVKD. The chain's CDR3 is CAIRRTGGAGDEQYF. Written as DNA, the CDR3 is TGTGCCATCAGGAGGACAGGGGGCGCAGGGGACGAGCAGTACTTC.

The chain couples TRBV7-8 to TRBJ1-1, with D maybe TRBD1 (5 bases). Trimming removed 1 base at V and 4 bases at J, with 10 bases between. Germline CDR1 is SGHVS and CDR2 is FQNEAQ. This CDR3 comprises 14 residues. DNA for the CDR3: TGTGCCAGCAGCTTAGACCAGGGCGCCACTGAAGCTTTCTTT. It specifies CASSLDQGATEAFF.

Only a few counts were recorded for this clone. V gene TRBV30 combines with J gene TRBJ1-1; D remains unclear. The CDR3 loop spans 13 amino acids. Germline values: CDR1 GTSNPN, CDR2 SVGIG (reference sequence). The V end was cut by 2 bases, the J end by 3 bases, with 10 bases between. The CDR3 DNA sequence: TGTGCCTGGAGTATATCCGGGGACACTGAAGCTTTCTTT. As protein: CAWSISGDTEAFF.

This chain uses TRBV27 with TRBJ2-3; D is unclear. This CDR3 contains 15 residues. Germline assignment: CDR1 MNHEY and CDR2 SMNVEV (reference sequence). The V end lost 2 bases, the J end lost 4 bases, and 13 bases lay between the germline ends. In DNA, the CDR3 is TGTGCCAGCAGTTTAGGTCCGCGAGCATCAGATACGCAGTATTTT. It codes for CASSLGPRASDTQYF.

V and J are TRBV7-6 and TRBJ2-2; D may be TRBD2 (5 bases). Germline values: CDR1 SGHVS, CDR2 FNYEAQ. CDR3 size: 15 residues. V shed 0 bases and J shed 4 bases, with 9 bases lying between them. CDR3 in DNA: TGTGCCAGCAGCTTAGCGTTTCGGGGCACCGGGGAGCTGTTTTTT. It is translated as CASSLAFRGTGELFF.

V usage is TRBV9 and J usage is TRBJ2-1; 10 nucleotides align to TRBD2. The CDR3 is made up of 16 amino acids. Germline CDR1 SGDLS, CDR2 YYNGEE. The V segment lost 0 bases and the J segment 3 bases; nucleotides outside the gene matches: 3. The CDR3 bases are TGTGCCAGCAGCGTAGGACTAGCGGGCTTCTACAATGAGCAGTTCTTC. Amino acids: CASSVGLAGFYNEQFF.

This clone was counted at least ten times. The chain has TRBV5-8 and TRBJ1-4; 10 bases agree with TRBD1. The germline gives CDR1 SGHTS, CDR2 YDEGEE. The CDR3 extends over 17 amino acids. The J segment lost 2 bases and the V segment lost 2 bases, leaving 6 bases of the junction unmatched. In DNA, the CDR3 is TGTGCCAGCAGCTTCCCGGGACAGGGGAGTACTAATGAAAAACTGTTTTTT. This translates into CASSFPGQGSTNEKLFF.